The present TCR beta chain was sequenced within a study of OX40 agonist ivuxolimab in advanced cancers. Overall study: An anti-OX40 (CD134) antibody with agonistic activity, ivuxolimab, was administered to patients. Of the patients, three showed partial responses, one with hepatocellular carcinoma and two with cutaneous melanoma.

Concerning this clone: Its matching antigen is unknown.

Repertoires were generated with immunoSEQ multiplex PCR, while TCRdb's copy carries only in-frame clones and drops some. The table shows about 140,000 clones, with around 93% occurring only once. The CDR3 consists of 17 residues. V was shortened by 1 base and J by 1 base, with 14 bases between the two germline ends. CDR1 and CDR2 from the germline V gene are LNHDA and SQIVND (reference sequence). Study-level points and caveats: CD4+ and CD8+ blood T cells expanded clonally by week 6 at 0.1 to 3.0 mg/kg. Determination of antigen specificity was not performed for the expanded peripheral T cells.

The sequence was obtained from an adult with an advanced solid tumor such as melanoma, head and neck, liver or kidney cancer. The sequenced sample was CD4+ or CD8+ T cells sorted from blood, obtained in a trial of the OX40 agonist ivuxolimab. The genes are TRBV19 and TRBJ1-3; no clear D. CDR3 sequence (DNA): TGTGCCAGTAGTATAGTTTTGGCCACCTGGTCTGGAAACACCATATATTTT. It translates to CASSIVLATWSGNTIYF.